This TCR beta chain was profiled in a study of chemoradiotherapy in HPV16-positive cancers. From germline, CDR1 is SNHLY and CDR2 FYNNEI. The germline V and J ends were trimmed by 4 bases and 4 bases, with 14 bases remaining between them. This CDR3 comprises 15 residues. TCRdb's copy holds only in-frame clones and misses some; the assay was immunoSEQ multiplex PCR. This table has 25,000 to 40,000 clones, 80% to 90% appearing once. Sequences were derived from blood, sampled from a patient who underwent chemoradiotherapy. The source is a human donor with HPV-associated anogenital cancer. This sequence joins TRBV2 and TRBJ1-5; a possible D gene is TRBD1 (5 bases). CDR3 amino acids: CASSVEGGGNQPQHF. For the CDR3, the DNA is TGTGCCAGCAGTGTGGAGGGTGGGGGAAATCAGCCCCAGCATTTT. Complete variable domain (other parts from reference TRBV2 and TRBJ1-5): EPEVTQTPSHQVTQMGQEVILRCVPISNHLYFYWYRQILGQKVEFLVSFYNNEISEKSEIFDDQFSVERPDGSNFTLKIRSTKLEDSAMYFCASSVEGGGNQPQHFGDGTRLSIL.